A single sample gave rise to the 11 T cell receptor beta chains below, sequenced in a study of glioma-infiltrating T cells. The iRepertoire nested amplicon-rescue multiplex PCR amplified TCR alpha and beta CDR3s from RNA. TCRdb passed the multiplex PCR reads through MiXCR, listing each CDR3 protein once. The sample contains about 380,000 distinct CDR3 sequences, less than 50% of which appear only once. The sequencing input was glioma tissue, nonneoplastic brain tissue, or PBMCs (not recorded which). Receptor source: a human donor with low-grade glioma or glioblastoma, undergoing nonglioma brain surgery, or in good health (not recorded which).

This clonotype was picked up many times. V is TRBV27 and J is TRBJ1-5, with D perhaps TRBD1 (6 bases). V gave up 1 base and J gave up 4 bases, with 11 bases separating them. Germline values: CDR1 MNHEY, CDR2 SMNVEV (reference sequence). This CDR3 has 15 residues. The DNA for the CDR3 is TGTGCCAGCAGTTTATACCCCAGGGGTAATCAGCCCCAGCATTTT. It yields the protein CASSLYPRGNQPQHF.

In regard to this clonotype: A much bigger clone sits one base away, suggesting this may be a read error. The V gene is TRBV6-1, the J gene TRBJ2-1; 10 bases are shared with TRBD1. CDR1 and CDR2 (germline): MNHNS, SASEGT. This CDR3 is 15 amino acids long. CDR3 nucleotide sequence: TGTGCCAGCAGCCCCGGGACAGGGGCCTACGATGAGCAGTTCTTC. It yields the protein CASSPGTGAYDEQFF.

Many counts were recorded for this clonotype. The V call is TRBV20-1, the J call TRBJ2-2; D is tentatively TRBD1 or TRBD2 (6 bases each). Trimming removed 2 bases at V and 3 bases at J, with 10 bases between. This CDR3 region has 14 residues. Germline loops: CDR1 DFQATT, CDR2 SNEGSKA (reference sequence). The DNA of the CDR3 is TGCAGTGCTAGAAAGGGGGGCGACACCGGGGAGCTGTTTTTT. Translating it yields CSARKGGDTGELFF.

The CDR3 DNA reads TGTGCCAGCAGTGACGGGACAGCAAATCAGCCCCAGCATTTT. This codes for CASSDGTANQPQHF. V is TRBV6-4 and J is TRBJ1-5; 7 bases agree with TRBD1. From germline, CDR1 is MRHNA and CDR2 SNTAGT. This CDR3 is built from 14 residues. V gave up 2 bases and J gave up 4 bases; unmatched junction bases: 2.

This clonotype occurred a few times. The CDR3 sequence: CASSVGLAGVNGYEQFF. The CDR3 DNA follows: TGTGCCAGCAGTGTCGGACTAGCGGGAGTCAATGGGTATGAGCAGTTCTTC. V usage is TRBV12-3 or TRBV12-4 and J usage is TRBJ2-1; 13 nucleotides match TRBD2. The J segment lost 8 bases and the V segment lost 5 bases, leaving 12 bases of the junction unmatched. The CDR3 covers 17 residues.

Turning to this clonotype: A much larger clone lies one base from this, so it may be a read error. This sequence joins TRBV20-1 and TRBJ1-1, with TRBD1 matching over 11 bases. CDR3 length: 15 residues. V lost 3 bases and J lost 5; bases outside the gene matches: 8. Germline CDR1 reads DFQATT; CDR2 reads SNEGSKA (reference sequence). CDR3 nucleotides: TGCAGTGCTAGGGGGACAGGGGGTTTGGGTACTGAAGCTTTCTTT. Protein sequence: CSARGTGGLGTEAFF.

This clonotype showed up just a few times. The chain combines TRBV29-1 with TRBJ1-1; no definite D call. This CDR3 region has 10 residues. The V and J ends lost 6 bases and 2 bases respectively, with 4 bases between them. From germline, CDR1 is SQVTM and CDR2 ANQGSEA. The CDR3 DNA reads as TGCAGCGTCCGAAACACTGAAGCTTTCTTT. This translates into CSVRNTEAFF.

DNA for the CDR3: TGCAGTGCTAGAGGTTGGACTTCGGCCGAGCAGTACTTC. Translating it yields CSARGWTSAEQYF. The chain recombines TRBV20-1 with TRBJ2-7; tentatively, D is TRBD2 (5 bases). This CDR3 comprises 13 residues. V lost 1 base and J 6 bases, leaving 13 bases between the germline ends. The germline CDR1 and CDR2 sequences are DFQATT and SNEGSKA (reference sequence).

This clonotype was seen at least ten times. The rearrangement uses TRBV6-1 and TRBJ1-3; D unclear. V was shortened by 5 bases and J by 4 bases, with 6 bases between the two germline ends. The germline V gene encodes CDR1 MNHNS and CDR2 SASEGT. The CDR3 loop spans 12 amino acids. The CDR3 sequence is CASSTNGNTIYF. CDR3 DNA sequence: TGTGCCAGCAGTACGAACGGAAACACCATATATTTT.

In this sample, this clonotype turned up a few times. The chain joins TRBV20-1 to TRBJ2-1; TRBD1 aligns across 9 bases. This CDR3 contains 15 residues. Trimming removed 5 bases from V and 7 bases from J; junction bases left unmatched: 12. The V gene's germline CDR1 is DFQATT and CDR2 SNEGSKA (reference sequence). The DNA of the CDR3 is TGCAGTGCTCATGACAGGGGGGGACATGAGAATGAGCAGTTCTTC. It is translated as CSAHDRGGHENEQFF.

As to this clonotype: With a much larger clone just one base away, this may be a read error. This chain connects TRBV28 to TRBJ2-1, with TRBD2 matching 10 bases. The CDR3 is 15 residues long. Germline loops: CDR1 MDHEN, CDR2 SYDVKM. V shed 7 bases and J 5 bases; nucleotides not matched to a gene: 8. CDR3 coding DNA: TGTGCCAGCACCTCCGGGACTAGCGTGAACAATGAGCAGTTCTTC. Protein product: CASTSGTSVNNEQFF.